This TCR beta chain was documented in a study of blood T cells in healthy people across ages (dated by TCRdb to the mid-2010s). About the study as a whole: In model experiments, roughly one uniquely barcoded TCR beta cDNA molecule per two T cells was captured by template switching. Age-related changes in TCR beta repertoire diversity were measured in the study by deep sequencing normalized with unique cDNA molecular identifiers. The donors were divided into four age groups: young (average around 16 years), middle-aged (roughly 40), aged (roughly 66) and long-lived (about 79). To avoid experimental bias, donors of different ages were randomly spread across the sequencing lanes. For two donors (one aged 18 to 30 and one aged 80 or older), the study analyzed two additional independent replicas of 1 million unique cDNA reads from the same blood draw.

Reading the germline V gene (reference sequence) gives CDR1 DFQATT and CDR2 SNEGSKA. V lost 3 bases and J lost 4 bases, and the count of bases not matched to a germline gene is 5. There are 13 amino acids in the CDR3, from cysteine to phenylalanine inclusive. Only the CDR3 DNA is retained, 39 bases long and in frame from the first base. To prepare the library, 5' RACE was applied. The listed sequencing device is Illumina HiSeq 2500. A second PCR of about 7 to 12 cycles was run with a J-beta primer mix and a sample-barcoded 5' primer. A template-switch 5' adaptor carrying 12 random nucleotides introduced a unique molecular identifier onto each TCR beta cDNA molecule. Each sample yielded at least 2.5 million CDR3-containing paired-end reads. First-strand cDNA synthesis was performed from all RNA using the Mint cDNA synthesis kit, with priming by a TRBC-specific oligonucleotide. Following uracil-DNA glycosylase treatment, a first 18-cycle PCR with universal primers M1SS and BC2_uni_R was performed on all cDNA. Under the source paper's analysis protocol: For normalization, 1 million high-quality reads were randomly selected from each sample, with every read carrying a distinct molecular identifier. Instead of being binned into consensus sequences, reads with shared molecular identifiers were discarded. MiTCR, with a Q25 quality threshold and the strictest error-elimination algorithm, was used for CDR3 identification, clonotype clustering and error correction. A nonparametric unseen species model with Euler transformation was used to estimate lower-bound total TCR beta diversity. Through fastp at Q25 and MiXCR, TCRdb rebuilt clones from the public reads, retaining in-frame beta chains. Duplicate CDR3 protein sequences are folded into a single record with the most common DNA and genes. In this record, the V and J calls reflect TCRdb's handling and not the investigators' own analysis. A total of about 690,000 distinct CDR3 sequences appear in this sample, approximately 40% of them only once. The ten most abundant clones make up around 32% of the sample.

The paper as a whole reports these results and caveats: The CMV infection status of donors was not known, potentially confounding age-related changes in expanded clonotypes. Conclusive comparison of naive and antigen-experienced compartments was prevented by the profiling of bulk unsorted PBMCs. A strong correlation was found between observed TCR beta diversity and the percentage of naive T cells measured by flow cytometry. Compared with the aged group, the long-lived group had more naive CD4+ T cells, fewer expanded clones and increased TCR diversity, suggesting age selection. Estimates of total diversity based on one million sequenced T cells were regarded as lower bounds and as underestimates. As age increased, observed TCR beta diversity per million T cells dropped in a roughly linear way, and a significant reduction was already evident by age 40.

This clonotype was seen a handful of times. This receptor's antigen is unknown. Base qualities are missing; no much larger clone stands one base away. Donors were roughly 40 systemically healthy Caucasian individuals from Russia aged roughly 6 to 100 years. Each donor gave about 9.2 milliliters of peripheral blood, drawn into EDTA-treated Vacutainer tubes. Ficoll-Paque density-gradient centrifugation was used to isolate PBMCs, with at least 7 million per sample. Trizol reagent was used to extract total RNA from the PBMCs, yielding at least 5.5 micrograms per sample. Naive CD45RAhigh/CD27high T cell percentages were measured by flow cytometry on a PBMC aliquot from every donor.

This sequence uses TRBV20-1 and TRBJ2-7; 8 middle bases align to TRBD2. The source is an elderly man in good health. The sample taken for sequencing was blood. The bases read TGCAGTGCTAGCGGGGGGGTAGAGTACGAGCAGTACTTC. This is translated as CSASGGVEYEQYF.